The T cell receptor beta chain under discussion was sequenced for a study of graft-versus-host responses after intestinal transplantation. With regard to this clone: Its antigen is still unknown.

The CDR3 totals 15 residues. Germline trimming cut 5 bases from V and 7 bases from J; bases unmatched to any gene: 11. Germline loops: CDR1 SGHAT, CDR2 FQNNGV. The repertoire was sequenced with immunoSEQ multiplex PCR; TCRdb's copy has only in-frame clones and lacks some. The table has approximately 15,000 clones, about 61% seen once; the top ten hold over 10%. Broader study findings: Among circulating GvH clones, peak levels were associated with early post-transplant declines in HvG clones. GvH clonotypes were identified within recipient marrow, with a subset emerging first in ileum or blood.

Graft tissue processing released intraepithelial and lamina propria lymphocytes. This clonotype was obtained from a human patient who received an intestinal transplant, so some T cells may come from the graft donor. The J gene is TRBJ1-2, the V gene TRBV11-2, with 9 bases that match TRBD1. Specimen: ileum tissue, collected 524 days after transplant. The CDR3 DNA reads TGTGCCAGCAGCCCGCGAAACAGGGGGCATTTTGGCTACACCTTC. It yields the protein CASSPRNRGHFGYTF.